These T cell receptor beta chains were read from a single sample in a study of blood T cell repertoires in COVID-19. Profiled with immunoSEQ multiplex PCR; TCRdb holds only in-frame clones, not every one. The sample has some 100,000 clones, around 85% seen once. The specimen sequenced was peripheral blood. The source of these receptors is a man aged 70-80 years who had recovered from COVID-19. Both conserved end residues are part of each CDR3. The D gene is left open where the match is weak. Clone size, where shown, is once, few, many, or a class for clones that have expanded.

len | d_gene | j_gene | abundance | v_gene | CDR3aa | CDR3nt
14 | - | TRBJ1-4 | - | TRBV5-1 | CASSWGGNGEKLFF | TGCGCCAGCAGCTGGGGAGGAAACGGTGAAAAACTGTTTTTT
16 | TRBD2 | TRBJ2-7 | few | TRBV7-9 | CASSYSRTSVSYEQYF | TGTGCCAGCAGCTACTCCCGGACTAGCGTCTCCTACGAGCAGTACTTC
18 | TRBD2 | TRBJ2-5 | - | TRBV7-2 | CASSLGKLAGGSEETQYF | TGTGCCAGCAGCTTAGGGAAACTAGCGGGAGGTAGTGAAGAGACCCAGTACTTC
16 | - | TRBJ1-5 | once | TRBV19 | CASNDGSRDSNQPQHF | TGTGCCAGTAACGATGGGTCCAGGGATAGCAATCAGCCCCAGCATTTT
20 | TRBD2 | TRBJ2-2 | - | TRBV9 | CASSVRPTAGLGANTGELFF | TGTGCCAGCAGCGTAAGACCGACCGCGGGACTAGGTGCGAACACCGGGGAGCTGTTTTTT
16 | - | TRBJ2-3 | - | TRBV5-4 | CASSLGGSINTDTQYF | TGTGCCAGCAGCTTGGGAGGGAGTATTAACACAGATACGCAGTATTTT
14 | TRBD1 | TRBJ1-1 | - | TRBV3-1/TRBV3-2 | CASSTWTGDSEAFF | TGTGCCAGCAGCACCTGGACAGGGGATTCCGAAGCTTTCTTT
14 | TRBD1 | TRBJ2-2 | - | TRBV7-3 | CASSSWTGHGELFF | TGTGCCAGCAGCAGCTGGACAGGGCACGGGGAGCTGTTTTTT
19 | TRBD2 | TRBJ2-5 | - | TRBV6-4 | CASSLRPTSGRAYQETQYF | TGTGCCAGCAGCCTTAGACCAACTAGCGGGAGGGCCTATCAAGAGACCCAGTACTTC
12 | - | TRBJ2-1 | - | TRBV5-1 | CASSLANSEQFF | TGCGCCAGCAGCTTGGCCAACTCTGAGCAGTTCTTC
15 | - | TRBJ1-2 | - | TRBV9 | CASSPRQEPHYGYTF | TGTGCCAGCAGCCCACGACAGGAGCCCCACTATGGCTACACCTTC
12 | - | TRBJ2-3 | - | TRBV5-4 | CASSPSLDTQYF | TGTGCCAGCAGCCCTTCTCTAGATACGCAGTATTTT
17 | TRBD1 | TRBJ2-1 | - | TRBV19 | CASSPLTGGLLYNEQFF | TGTGCCAGTAGTCCCCTGACAGGGGGTTTACTCTACAATGAGCAGTTCTTC
14 | TRBD1 | TRBJ2-3 | - | TRBV28 | CASSSGQGTDTQYF | TGTGCCAGCAGTTCGGGACAGGGCACAGATACGCAGTATTTT
17 | TRBD2 | TRBJ2-3 | - | TRBV5-1 | CASSLRIVGLGRDTQYF | TGCGCCAGCAGCTTGCGGATAGTGGGACTAGGACGGGATACGCAGTATTTT
14 | TRBD2 | TRBJ2-2 | - | TRBV24-1 | CATSGGAFTGELFF | TGTGCCACCAGCGGGGGGGCCTTTACCGGGGAGCTGTTTTTT
15 | TRBD1 | TRBJ2-1 | - | TRBV24-1 | CATSDLQQGHSEQFF | TGTGCCACCAGTGATTTGCAACAGGGGCATAGTGAGCAGTTCTTC
14 | - | TRBJ1-6 | few | TRBV7-9 | CASSLQQDNSPLHF | TGTGCCAGCAGCTTACAACAAGATAATTCACCCCTCCACTTT
15 | - | TRBJ1-1 | - | TRBV2 | CASTEFTGVNTEAFF | TGTGCCAGCACCGAATTTACAGGAGTGAACACTGAAGCTTTCTTT
14 | TRBD1 | TRBJ1-1 | - | TRBV19 | CASNRRDRGSEAFF | TGTGCCAGTAACCGCCGGGACAGGGGGTCCGAAGCTTTCTTT
15 | - | TRBJ2-4 | - | TRBV18 | CASSPPGHITNIQYF | TGTGCCAGCTCACCGCCGGGACACATCACAAACATTCAGTACTTC
15 | - | TRBJ2-3 | - | TRBV11-2 | CASSFGWRGTDTQYF | TGTGCCAGCAGCTTCGGTTGGAGAGGCACAGATACGCAGTATTTT
14 | TRBD2 | TRBJ2-7 | - | TRBV7-2 | CASSPGTTPYEQYF | TGTGCCAGCAGCCCCGGGACTACACCTTACGAGCAGTACTTC
13 | - | TRBJ1-4 | - | TRBV28 | CASSSGTDEKLFF | TGTGCCAGCAGTTCTGGGACTGATGAAAAACTGTTTTTT
12 | - | TRBJ1-2 | - | TRBV2 | CASSEAGYGYTF | TGTGCCAGCAGTGAGGCAGGGTATGGCTACACCTTC
15 | - | TRBJ2-5 | - | TRBV2 | CASSGGPGGGETQYF | TGTGCCAGCAGTGGTGGGCCCGGCGGAGGAGAGACCCAGTACTTC
12 | TRBD1 | TRBJ1-2 | - | TRBV7-9 | CASSLAGQGNTF | TGTGCCAGCAGCTTAGCGGGACAGGGGAACACCTTC
14 | - | TRBJ2-5 | - | TRBV19 | CASSRDSIQETQYF | TGTGCCAGTAGCCGGGACTCTATCCAAGAGACCCAGTACTTC
16 | - | TRBJ2-1 | - | TRBV28 | CASSLISRGTITEQFF | TGTGCCAGCAGTTTAATATCGAGGGGGACAATTACTGAGCAGTTCTTC
14 | - | TRBJ2-5 | - | TRBV15 | CATSRDRVQETQYF | TGTGCCACCAGCAGAGATCGGGTTCAAGAGACCCAGTACTTC
13 | - | TRBJ1-5 | - | TRBV6-2/TRBV6-3 | CASSFSQGGPQHF | TGTGCCAGCAGTTTTTCACAGGGCGGGCCCCAGCATTTT
15 | TRBD2 | TRBJ2-1 | - | TRBV10-3 | CAISPSGGSYNEQFF | TGTGCCATCAGTCCTAGCGGGGGCTCCTACAATGAGCAGTTCTTC
14 | - | TRBJ2-5 | - | TRBV18 | CASSPSRYQETQYF | TGTGCCAGTTCACCGAGCAGGTACCAAGAGACCCAGTACTTC
14 | - | TRBJ1-2 | - | TRBV29-1 | CSVEFGRGGYGYTF | TGCAGCGTTGAATTCGGTAGGGGGGGCTATGGCTACACCTTC
15 | - | TRBJ2-4 | - | TRBV7-2 | CASSLESGFKNIQYF | TGTGCCAGCAGCTTAGAGTCGGGGTTCAAAAACATTCAGTACTTC
15 | TRBD1 | TRBJ2-7 | - | TRBV19 | CASSWTGEASYEQYF | TGTGCCAGTAGTTGGACAGGTGAGGCCTCCTACGAGCAGTACTTC
16 | - | TRBJ1-3 | - | TRBV9 | CASSVGPPRVGNTIYF | TGTGCCAGCAGCGTAGGGCCCCCCAGGGTTGGAAACACCATATATTTT
14 | TRBD1 | TRBJ1-1 | - | TRBV7-9 | CASSLNRGPTEAFF | TGTGCCAGCAGCTTAAACAGGGGGCCCACTGAAGCTTTCTTT
16 | TRBD2 | TRBJ2-1 | - | TRBV2 | CASSGLAGATYNEQFF | TGTGCCAGCAGTGGACTAGCGGGAGCAACCTACAATGAGCAGTTCTTC
15 | - | TRBJ1-2 | few | TRBV7-9 | CASSLGRASYYGYTF | TGTGCCAGCAGCTTAGGGAGGGCTTCGTACTATGGCTACACCTTC
15 | TRBD2 | TRBJ2-7 | - | TRBV5-1 | CASREGLADSYEQYF | TGCGCCAGCAGAGAGGGACTAGCGGACTCCTACGAGCAGTACTTC
15 | TRBD1 | TRBJ1-1 | - | TRBV18 | CASSPPDRGGTEAFF | TGTGCCAGCTCACCACCCGACAGGGGCGGGACTGAAGCTTTCTTT
14 | - | TRBJ2-5 | - | TRBV7-2 | CASSSQLGAETQYF | TGTGCCAGCAGCTCCCAACTAGGCGCGGAGACCCAGTACTTC